These 20 T cell receptor beta chains were all obtained from the same sample, sequenced in a study of blood T cell repertoires in COVID-19 (dated by TCRdb to 2020 to 2022). Library prep was done by the immunoSEQ multiplex PCR assay. The source is immuneACCESS, and TCRdb retained only in-frame sequences with V and J called. Part of the clones is not carried over; for the studies checked, unresolved V genes explain less than half of this, and the remainder is unexplained. The sample includes around 200,000 clones, with about 85% observed a single time. The top ten clonotypes cover 15% to 20% of the sample. The sequenced sample was peripheral blood. These receptors were taken from a person aged 65 to 79 with COVID-19, enrolled during active disease.

The chain couples TRBV18 to TRBJ1-2; tentatively, D is TRBD1 (5 bases). This CDR3 has 15 amino acids. With 2 bases removed from V and 0 bases from J, the gap between germline ends came to 10 bases. From germline, CDR1 is KGHSH and CDR2 LQKENI. CDR3 amino acids: CASSPVDRTNYGYTF. The CDR3 nucleotides are TGTGCCAGCTCACCAGTCGACAGAACTAACTATGGCTACACCTTC.

The rearrangement links TRBV28 to TRBJ2-7, with a tentative D call TRBD1 (7 bases). Trimming shortened V by 5 bases and J by 0 bases, and 11 bases separated the two germline ends. The CDR3 has 14 residues. CDR1 is MDHEN, CDR2 SYDVKM, per germline. CDR3 region: CASSPGGSSYEQYF. The DNA of the CDR3 is TGTGCCAGCAGTCCAGGGGGGAGCTCCTACGAGCAGTACTTC.

This chain uses TRBV19 with TRBJ2-5; 7 nucleotides agree with TRBD2. The CDR3 runs 14 residues. The germline V gene encodes CDR1 LNHDA and CDR2 SQIVND (reference sequence). J gave up 1 base and V 3 bases, and 2 bases lay outside the gene matches. CDR3: CASSIASGQETQYF. The DNA for the CDR3 is TGTGCCAGTAGTATCGCTAGCGGCCAAGAGACCCAGTACTTC.

The rearrangement joins TRBV5-1 to TRBJ1-5; possible D gene TRBD1, 5 bases. Trimming shortened V by 0 bases and J by 2 bases, and 15 bases separated the two germline ends. The CDR3 is made up of 17 amino acids. Germline CDR1 reads SGHRS; CDR2 reads YFSETQ. The CDR3 loop reads CASSLEGSFMGNQPQHF. The DNA for the CDR3 is TGCGCCAGCAGCTTGGAGGGGTCTTTCATGGGCAATCAGCCCCAGCATTTT.

The chain joins TRBV6-6 to TRBJ2-1; weak D call: TRBD2 (5 bases). Germline V gives CDR1 MNHNY, CDR2 SVGAGI (reference sequence). CDR3 size: 11 residues. V was clipped by 8 bases and J by 6 bases, with 8 bases between them. CDR3 in DNA: TGTGCCAGCCTTCTAGCCAATGAGCAGTTCTTC. Its protein product is CASLLANEQFF.

The chain couples TRBV14 to TRBJ2-7; tentatively, D is TRBD2 (6 bases). The CDR3 runs 14 residues. V lost 1 base and J lost 6, with 13 bases in between. The V gene's germline CDR1 is SGHDN and CDR2 FVKESK. The CDR3 DNA reads as TGTGCCAGCAGCCAAGTTTACGGGGGTGGCGAGCAGTACTTC. This sequence encodes CASSQVYGGGEQYF.

V is TRBV28 and J is TRBJ2-7; TRBD2 matches at 12 bases. Trimming removed 6 bases from V and 4 bases from J; junction bases left unmatched: 10. Germline-derived CDR1 and CDR2 are MDHEN and SYDVKM. This CDR3 region has 16 residues. CDR3 coding DNA: TGTGCCAGCAGCTCAACTAGCGGGAGGACTTCTTACGAGCAGTACTTC. Protein: CASSSTSGRTSYEQYF. The full variable domain, its missing parts supplied by reference TRBV28 and TRBJ2-7, is DVKVTQSSRYLVKRTGEKVFLECVQDMDHENMFWYRQDPGLGLRLIYFSYDVKMKEKGDIPEGYSVSREKKERFSLILESASTNQTSMYLCASSSTSGRTSYEQYFGPGTRLTVT.

The CDR3 DNA reads TGCGCCAGCAGGGAAGGGGGCGCATCCCCTACTAATGAAAAACTGTTTTTT. Protein product: CASREGGASPTNEKLFF. J is TRBJ1-4 and V is TRBV5-1, with 7 positions matching TRBD1. V dropped 5 bases and J dropped 2; count of bases not matched to a gene: 12. CDR3 length: 17 residues. Germline V gives CDR1 SGHRS, CDR2 YFSETQ.

In its sample, this clone was seen a few times. This CDR3 reads CASSLSPLAGGPSFHEQYF. DNA of the CDR3: TGTGCCAGCAGCTTATCCCCTCTGGCGGGAGGGCCCTCCTTCCACGAGCAGTACTTC. The chain couples TRBV7-9 to TRBJ2-7; 9 nucleotides agree with TRBD2. With V trimmed by 2 bases and J by 5 bases, 19 bases remained unmatched. Germline lookup yields CDR1 SEHNR and CDR2 FQNEAQ (reference sequence). There are 19 residues in the CDR3.

The CDR3 loop reads CASKRSGKGDTQYF. The CDR3 DNA follows: TGTGCCAGCAAGAGAAGCGGGAAAGGGGATACGCAGTATTTT. V usage is TRBV28 and J usage is TRBJ2-3; TRBD2 agrees at 7 bases. The germline V gene has CDR1 MDHEN and CDR2 SYDVKM. J gave up 6 bases and V 7 bases, and 10 bases lay outside the gene matches. The CDR3 extends over 14 amino acids.

The chain couples TRBV11-2 to TRBJ1-2; 7 nucleotides match TRBD1. Germline lookup yields CDR1 SGHAT and CDR2 FQNNGV. Germline trimming cut 3 bases from V and 4 bases from J; bases unmatched to any gene: 11. The CDR3 length is 16 residues. The CDR3 here is CASSLRQGGAVYGYTF. CDR3 nucleotide sequence: TGTGCCAGCAGCTTGAGACAGGGCGGGGCGGTCTATGGCTACACCTTC.

The rearrangement links TRBV10-3 to TRBJ2-2, with D perhaps TRBD1 (5 bases). CDR1 is ENHRY, CDR2 SYGVKD, per germline. Trimming took off 10 bases at V and 1 base at J, with 7 bases between the two ends. The length of the CDR3 is 12 residues. CDR3 region: CATGQNTGELFF. The CDR3 nucleotides are TGTGCCACCGGACAGAACACCGGGGAGCTGTTTTTT.

J is TRBJ1-3 and V is TRBV9; D uncertain. Trimming cost V 0 bases and J 16 bases, with 17 bases left between them. Germline V gene lookup returns CDR1 SGDLS and CDR2 YYNGEE. CDR3 length: 13 residues. The chain's CDR3 is CASSVEGGPNVYF. In DNA form, the CDR3 reads TGTGCCAGCAGCGTAGAGGGAGGGCCCAACGTGTATTTT.

The chain has TRBV19 and TRBJ2-3, with 13 bases that match TRBD2. The length of the CDR3 is 16 residues. J lost 2 bases, V lost 3 bases, and 2 bases had no gene match. CDR1 LNHDA and CDR2 SQIVND come from the germline V gene (reference sequence). CDR3 protein: CASSITSGRATDTQYF. CDR3 in DNA: TGTGCCAGTAGTATTACTAGCGGGAGGGCCACAGATACGCAGTATTTT.

The chain couples TRBV7-8 to TRBJ1-6; D not resolved. Germline loops: CDR1 SGHVS, CDR2 FQNEAQ. This CDR3 comprises 17 residues. V was clipped by 6 bases and J by 0 bases, with 15 bases between them. For the CDR3, the DNA is TGTGCCAGCAGTCCCGTGGTAACGAGCTCCTATAATTCACCCCTCCACTTT. Translation: CASSPVVTSSYNSPLHF.

The chain is built from TRBV19 and TRBJ2-5; D uncertain. This CDR3 contains 14 residues. The germline V gene has CDR1 LNHDA and CDR2 SQIVND (reference sequence). With 1 base removed from V and 2 bases from J, the gap between germline ends came to 8 bases. CDR3 in amino acids: CASSIGHEQETQYF. DNA of the CDR3: TGTGCCAGTAGTATAGGACACGAACAAGAGACCCAGTACTTC.

The J gene is TRBJ2-2, the V gene TRBV5-1; possible D gene TRBD1, 5 bases. V lost 4 bases and J 0 bases, leaving 13 bases between the germline ends. Germline V gene lookup returns CDR1 SGHRS and CDR2 YFSETQ. The CDR3 is made up of 16 amino acids. The chain's CDR3 is CASSPDINANTGELFF. CDR3 DNA sequence: TGCGCCAGCAGCCCGGACATCAACGCGAACACCGGGGAGCTGTTTTTT.

This rearrangement joins TRBV28 to TRBJ2-7; possibly TRBD2 for D (7 bases). Trimming pared 3 bases from V and 3 bases from J, leaving 12 bases between. Looked up from germline, CDR1 is MDHEN and CDR2 is SYDVKM. The CDR3 is 14 amino acids. The CDR3 here is CASSFGGALYEQYF. The CDR3 coding sequence is TGTGCCAGCAGTTTTGGGGGGGCCCTCTACGAGCAGTACTTC. The full variable domain, its missing parts supplied by reference TRBV28 and TRBJ2-7, is DVKVTQSSRYLVKRTGEKVFLECVQDMDHENMFWYRQDPGLGLRLIYFSYDVKMKEKGDIPEGYSVSREKKERFSLILESASTNQTSMYLCASSFGGALYEQYFGPGTRLTVT.

The chain couples TRBV10-3 to TRBJ2-5; 9 bases align to TRBD2. Germline CDR1 and CDR2: ENHRY and SYGVKD. V dropped 5 bases and J dropped 2; count of bases not matched to a gene: 9. There are 16 residues in the CDR3. The CDR3 protein is CAISFSGGVLQETQYF. CDR3 sequence (DNA): TGTGCCATCAGTTTTAGCGGGGGAGTTCTTCAAGAGACCCAGTACTTC.

The rearrangement uses TRBV7-3 and TRBJ1-2; 10 nucleotides agree with TRBD1. This CDR3 is built from 15 residues. The J segment lost 0 bases and the V segment lost 3 bases, leaving 1 base of the junction unmatched. Germline CDR1 reads SGHTA; CDR2 reads FQGTGA. Written as DNA, the CDR3 is TGTGCCAGCAGCTTGACAGGGGGCTCTAACTATGGCTACACCTTC. It codes for CASSLTGGSNYGYTF.